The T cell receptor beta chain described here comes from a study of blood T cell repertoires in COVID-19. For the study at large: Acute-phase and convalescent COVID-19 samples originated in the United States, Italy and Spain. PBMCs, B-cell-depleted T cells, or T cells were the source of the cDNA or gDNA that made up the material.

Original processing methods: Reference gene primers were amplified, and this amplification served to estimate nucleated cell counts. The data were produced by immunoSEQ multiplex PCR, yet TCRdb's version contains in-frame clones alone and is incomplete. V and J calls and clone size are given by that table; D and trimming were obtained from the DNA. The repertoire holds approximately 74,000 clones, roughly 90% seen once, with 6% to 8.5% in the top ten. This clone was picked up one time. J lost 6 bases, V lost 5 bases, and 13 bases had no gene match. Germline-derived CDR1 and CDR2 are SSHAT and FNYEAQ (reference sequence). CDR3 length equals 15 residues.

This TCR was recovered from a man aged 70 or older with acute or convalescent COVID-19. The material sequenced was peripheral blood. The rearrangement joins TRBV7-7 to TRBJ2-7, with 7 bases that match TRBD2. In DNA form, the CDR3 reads TGTGCCAGCAGCCCGTCTAGCGGCGGACTCGGCGAGCAGTACTTC. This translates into CASSPSSGGLGEQYF.